This TCR beta chain emerged from a study of shared clonotypes between healthy human individuals. Across the study: CD8 memory received one plate per donor, CD8 naive two, CD4 memory three and CD4 naive three.

Assay used: immunoSEQ multiplex PCR; TCRdb lists only in-frame clones, some missing. The data contain about 2,200,000 clones, about 93% of them singletons. Terminally differentiated effector memory CD45RA+ cells were excluded from the naive CD8 cells, which were CD45RO-negative and positively selected for CCR7. Per the germline V gene, CDR1 is MNHEY and CDR2 is SMNVEV (reference sequence). The length of the CDR3 is 13 residues. Trimming took 3 bases from V and 2 from J, leaving 8 bases between them. Concerning this clone: This CDR3 is also generated by other DNA sequences in the sample.

The rearrangement uses TRBV27 and TRBJ2-7, with D uncertain. Sequencing used naive CD8+ T cells from PBMCs. This receptor was obtained from a man between 18 and 29 years old in good health. Some clones in this sample may be carry-over from other donors' samples. The CDR3 region has the DNA TGTGCCAGCAGTTTGGGTAAAACCTACGAGCAGTACTTC. Its protein product is CASSLGKTYEQYF.